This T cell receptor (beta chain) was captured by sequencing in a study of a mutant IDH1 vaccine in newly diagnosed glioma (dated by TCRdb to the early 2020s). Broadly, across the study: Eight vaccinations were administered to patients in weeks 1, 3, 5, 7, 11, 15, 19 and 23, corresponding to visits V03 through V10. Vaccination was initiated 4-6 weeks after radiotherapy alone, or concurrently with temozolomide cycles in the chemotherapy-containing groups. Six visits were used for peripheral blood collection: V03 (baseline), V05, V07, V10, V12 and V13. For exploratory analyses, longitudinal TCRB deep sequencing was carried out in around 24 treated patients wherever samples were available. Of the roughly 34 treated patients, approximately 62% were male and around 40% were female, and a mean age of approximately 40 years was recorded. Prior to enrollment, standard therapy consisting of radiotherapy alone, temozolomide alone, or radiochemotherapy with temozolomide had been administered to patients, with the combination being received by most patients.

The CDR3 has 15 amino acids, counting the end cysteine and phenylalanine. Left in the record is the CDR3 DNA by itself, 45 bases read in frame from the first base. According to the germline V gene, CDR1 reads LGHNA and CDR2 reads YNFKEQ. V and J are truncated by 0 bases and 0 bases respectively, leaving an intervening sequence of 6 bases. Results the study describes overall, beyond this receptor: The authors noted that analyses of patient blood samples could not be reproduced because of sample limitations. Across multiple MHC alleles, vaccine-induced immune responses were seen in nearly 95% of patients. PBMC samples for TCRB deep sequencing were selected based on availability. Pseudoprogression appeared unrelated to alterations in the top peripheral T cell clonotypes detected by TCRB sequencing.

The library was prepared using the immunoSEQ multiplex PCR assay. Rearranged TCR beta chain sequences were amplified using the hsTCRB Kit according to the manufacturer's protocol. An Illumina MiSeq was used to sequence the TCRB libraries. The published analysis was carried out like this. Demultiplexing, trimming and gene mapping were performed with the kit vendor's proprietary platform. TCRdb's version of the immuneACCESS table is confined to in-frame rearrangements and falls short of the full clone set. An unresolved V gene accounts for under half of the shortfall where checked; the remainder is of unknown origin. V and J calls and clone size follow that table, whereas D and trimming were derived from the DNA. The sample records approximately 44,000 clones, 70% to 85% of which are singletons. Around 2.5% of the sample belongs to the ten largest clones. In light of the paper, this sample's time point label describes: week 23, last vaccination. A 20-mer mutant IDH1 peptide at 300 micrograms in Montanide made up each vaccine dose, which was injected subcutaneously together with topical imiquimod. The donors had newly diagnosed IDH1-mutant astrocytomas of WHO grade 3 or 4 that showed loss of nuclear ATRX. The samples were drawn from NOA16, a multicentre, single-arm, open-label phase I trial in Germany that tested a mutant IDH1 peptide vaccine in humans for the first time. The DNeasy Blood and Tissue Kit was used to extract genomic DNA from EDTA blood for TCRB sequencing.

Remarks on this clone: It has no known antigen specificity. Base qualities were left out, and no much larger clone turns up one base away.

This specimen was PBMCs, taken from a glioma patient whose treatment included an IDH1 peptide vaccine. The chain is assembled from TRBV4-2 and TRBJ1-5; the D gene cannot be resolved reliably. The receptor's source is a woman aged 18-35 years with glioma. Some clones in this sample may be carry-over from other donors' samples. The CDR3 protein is CASSQDRYSNQPQHF. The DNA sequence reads TGTGCCAGCAGCCAAGACAGGTATAGCAATCAGCCCCAGCATTTT.